This entry concerns a single T cell receptor beta chain. This sample stems from a study of blood T cell repertoires in COVID-19. Study-level information: The origin of the acute and convalescent COVID-19 samples was the United States, Italy and Spain. T cells, B-cell-depleted T cells, or PBMCs provided the cDNA or gDNA that served as material.

In the original processing: Nucleated cell number was recorded as an estimate derived from reference gene primer amplification. Profiled with immunoSEQ multiplex PCR; TCRdb holds only in-frame clones, not every one. The DNA gave D and trimming, while V, J and clone size come from that table. The table has some 210,000 clones, about 76% seen once. Researchers sorted participants into cohorts using their self-reported clinical history. Trimming took 1 base from V and 0 from J; bases not matched to a gene: 12. Germline lookup yields CDR1 LNHNV and CDR2 YYDKDF (reference sequence). The CDR3 has 19 amino acids.

The receptor was derived from a woman between 50 and 59 years old with acute COVID-19. The chain employs TRBV15 and TRBJ1-3; 7 bases map to TRBD1. What was sequenced was PBMCs or T cells enriched from blood (not recorded which). CDR3 DNA: TGTGCCACCAGCAGAGGGGGTGCCCCGGGACAGCACTCTGGAAACACCATATATTTT. It translates to CATSRGGAPGQHSGNTIYF.